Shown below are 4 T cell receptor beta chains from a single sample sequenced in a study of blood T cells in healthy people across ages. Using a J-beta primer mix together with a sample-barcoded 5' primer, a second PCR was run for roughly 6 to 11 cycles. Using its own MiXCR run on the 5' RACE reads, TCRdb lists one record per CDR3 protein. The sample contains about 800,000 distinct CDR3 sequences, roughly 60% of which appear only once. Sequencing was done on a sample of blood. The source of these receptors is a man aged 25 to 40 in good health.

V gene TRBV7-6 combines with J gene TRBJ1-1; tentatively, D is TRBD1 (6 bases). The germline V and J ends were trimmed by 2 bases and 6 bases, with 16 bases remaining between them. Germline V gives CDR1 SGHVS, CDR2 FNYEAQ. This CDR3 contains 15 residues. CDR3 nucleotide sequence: TGTGCCAGCAGCTTATCAGGGGTGTATGTCTCTGAAGCTTTCTTT. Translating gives CASSLSGVYVSEAFF.

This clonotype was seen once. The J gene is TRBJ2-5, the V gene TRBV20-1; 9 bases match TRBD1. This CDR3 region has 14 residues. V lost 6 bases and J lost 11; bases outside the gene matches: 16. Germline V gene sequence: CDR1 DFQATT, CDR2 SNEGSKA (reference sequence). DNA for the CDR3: TGCAGTGCGTGGGGACAGGGAGAGCCTAGGGAGCAGTACTTC. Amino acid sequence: CSAWGQGEPREQYF.

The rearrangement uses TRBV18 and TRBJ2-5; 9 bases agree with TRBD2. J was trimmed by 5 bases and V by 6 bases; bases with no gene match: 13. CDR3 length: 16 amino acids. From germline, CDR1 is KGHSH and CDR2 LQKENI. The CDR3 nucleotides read TGTGCCAGCTCGGAGAGACTTAGCGGGAGCAAGGAGACCCAGTACTTC. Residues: CASSERLSGSKETQYF.

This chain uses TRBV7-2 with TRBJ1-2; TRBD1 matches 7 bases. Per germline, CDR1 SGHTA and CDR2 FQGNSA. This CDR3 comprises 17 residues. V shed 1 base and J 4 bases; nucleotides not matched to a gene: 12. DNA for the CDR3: TGTGCCAGCAGCTTAGGGGGGGGGAGACAGGGCCCCTATGGCTACACCTTC. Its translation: CASSLGGGRQGPYGYTF.